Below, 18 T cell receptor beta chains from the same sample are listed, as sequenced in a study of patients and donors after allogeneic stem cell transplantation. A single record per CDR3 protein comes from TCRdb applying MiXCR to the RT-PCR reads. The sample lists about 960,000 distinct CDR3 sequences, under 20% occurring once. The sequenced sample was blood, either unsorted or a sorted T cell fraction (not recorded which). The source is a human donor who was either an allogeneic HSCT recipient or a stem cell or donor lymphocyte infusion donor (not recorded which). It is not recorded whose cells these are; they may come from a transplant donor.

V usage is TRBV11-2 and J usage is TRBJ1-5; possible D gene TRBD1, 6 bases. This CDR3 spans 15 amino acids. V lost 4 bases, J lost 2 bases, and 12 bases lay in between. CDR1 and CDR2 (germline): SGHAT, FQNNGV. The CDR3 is CASSSAGGGNQPQHF. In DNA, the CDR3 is TGTGCCAGCAGCTCCGCGGGGGGCGGCAATCAGCCCCAGCATTTT.

The DNA for the CDR3 is TGTGCCAGCTCGGGCAGAACAGGGTTGGAGACCCAGTACTTC. As protein: CASSGRTGLETQYF. The chain joins TRBV18 to TRBJ2-5; maybe TRBD1 (6 bases). Germline CDR1 is KGHSH and CDR2 is LQKENI. Trimming pared 6 bases from V and 5 bases from J, leaving 16 bases between. This CDR3 contains 14 residues.

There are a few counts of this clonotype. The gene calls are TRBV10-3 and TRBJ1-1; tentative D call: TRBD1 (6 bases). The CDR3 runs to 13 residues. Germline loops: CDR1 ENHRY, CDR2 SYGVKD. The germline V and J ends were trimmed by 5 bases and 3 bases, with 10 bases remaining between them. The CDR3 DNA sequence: TGTGCCATCAGTACAGGGAAGGACACTGAAGCTTTCTTT. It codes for CAISTGKDTEAFF.

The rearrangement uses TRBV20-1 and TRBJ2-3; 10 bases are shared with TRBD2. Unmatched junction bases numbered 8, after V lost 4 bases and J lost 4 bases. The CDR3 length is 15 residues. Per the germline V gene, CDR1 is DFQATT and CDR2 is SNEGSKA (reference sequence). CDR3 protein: CSATQAGGLADTQYF. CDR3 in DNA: TGCAGTGCTACCCAAGCGGGGGGGCTGGCAGATACGCAGTATTTT.

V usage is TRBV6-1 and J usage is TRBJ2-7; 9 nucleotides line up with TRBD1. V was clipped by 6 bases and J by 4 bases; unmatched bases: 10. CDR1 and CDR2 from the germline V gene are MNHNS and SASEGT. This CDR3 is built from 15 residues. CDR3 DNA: TGTGCCAGCAGACCGACAGGGGGGCGACCTTACGAGCAGTACTTC. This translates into CASRPTGGRPYEQYF.

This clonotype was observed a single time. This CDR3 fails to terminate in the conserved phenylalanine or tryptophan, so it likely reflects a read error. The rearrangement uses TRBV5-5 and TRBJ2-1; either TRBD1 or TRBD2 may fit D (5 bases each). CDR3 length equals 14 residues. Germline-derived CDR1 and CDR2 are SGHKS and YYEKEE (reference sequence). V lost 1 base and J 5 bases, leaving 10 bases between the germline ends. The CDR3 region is CASSLRDGNNEQFS. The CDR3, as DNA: TGTGCCAGCAGCTTGCGGGACGGTAACAATGAGCAGTTCTCC.

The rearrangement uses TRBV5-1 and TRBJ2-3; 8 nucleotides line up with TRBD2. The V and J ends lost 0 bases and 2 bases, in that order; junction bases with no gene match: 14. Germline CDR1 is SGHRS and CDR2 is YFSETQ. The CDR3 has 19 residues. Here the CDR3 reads CASSLVSGVAGGSTDTQYF. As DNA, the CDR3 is TGCGCCAGCAGCTTGGTGTCGGGCGTCGCGGGGGGCTCCACAGATACGCAGTATTTT.

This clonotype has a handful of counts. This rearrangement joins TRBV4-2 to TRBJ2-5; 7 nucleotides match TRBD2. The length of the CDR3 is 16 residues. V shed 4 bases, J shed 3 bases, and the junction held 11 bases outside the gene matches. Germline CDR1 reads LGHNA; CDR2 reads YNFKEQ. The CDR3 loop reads CASSRSSGGTEETQYF. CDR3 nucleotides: TGTGCCAGCAGCCGTTCCTCCGGGGGGACTGAAGAGACCCAGTACTTC.

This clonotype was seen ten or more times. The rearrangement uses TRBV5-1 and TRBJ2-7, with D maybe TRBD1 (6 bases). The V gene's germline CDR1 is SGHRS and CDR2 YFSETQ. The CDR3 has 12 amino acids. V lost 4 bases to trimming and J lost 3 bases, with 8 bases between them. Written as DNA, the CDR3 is TGCGCCAGCAGCACGGACAGCTACGAGCAGTACTTC. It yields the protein CASSTDSYEQYF.

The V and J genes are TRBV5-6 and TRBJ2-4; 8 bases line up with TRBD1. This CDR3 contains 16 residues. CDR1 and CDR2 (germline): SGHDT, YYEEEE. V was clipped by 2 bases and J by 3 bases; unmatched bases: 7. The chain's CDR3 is CASSFDRGSGKNIQYF. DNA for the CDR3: TGTGCCAGCAGCTTCGACAGGGGTAGTGGCAAAAACATTCAGTACTTC.

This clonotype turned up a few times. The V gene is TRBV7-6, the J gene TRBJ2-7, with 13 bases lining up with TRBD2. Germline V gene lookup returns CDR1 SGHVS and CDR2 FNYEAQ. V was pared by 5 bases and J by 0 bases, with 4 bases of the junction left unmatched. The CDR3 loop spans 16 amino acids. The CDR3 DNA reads TGTGCCAGCAGCGCACGACTAGCGGGAGGCTCCTACGAGCAGTACTTC. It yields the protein CASSARLAGGSYEQYF.

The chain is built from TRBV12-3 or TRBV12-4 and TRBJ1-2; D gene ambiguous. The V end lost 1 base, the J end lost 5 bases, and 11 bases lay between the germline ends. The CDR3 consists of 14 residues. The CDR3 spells CASSLGRAGYGYTF. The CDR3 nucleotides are TGTGCCAGCAGTTTAGGGAGGGCAGGATATGGCTACACCTTC.

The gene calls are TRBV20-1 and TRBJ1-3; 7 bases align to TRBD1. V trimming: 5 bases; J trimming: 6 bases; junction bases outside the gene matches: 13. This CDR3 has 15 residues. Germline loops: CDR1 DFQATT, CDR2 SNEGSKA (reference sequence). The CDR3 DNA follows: TGCAGTGCTGTCCCCCTGACAGGGCTAGAAAACACCATATATTTT. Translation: CSAVPLTGLENTIYF.

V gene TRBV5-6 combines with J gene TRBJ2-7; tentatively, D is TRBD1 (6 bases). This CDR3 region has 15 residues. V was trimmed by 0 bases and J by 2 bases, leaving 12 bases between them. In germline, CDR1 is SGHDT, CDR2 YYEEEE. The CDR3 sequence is CASSLDRASPYEQYF. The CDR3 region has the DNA TGTGCCAGCAGCTTGGACAGGGCGTCCCCCTACGAGCAGTACTTC.

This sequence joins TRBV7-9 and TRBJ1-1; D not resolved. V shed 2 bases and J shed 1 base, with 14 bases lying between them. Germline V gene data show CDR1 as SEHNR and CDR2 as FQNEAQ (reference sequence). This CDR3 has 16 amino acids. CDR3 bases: TGTGCCAGCAGCTTATTGGGGAGAGTTGGGAACACTGAAGCTTTCTTT. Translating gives CASSLLGRVGNTEAFF.

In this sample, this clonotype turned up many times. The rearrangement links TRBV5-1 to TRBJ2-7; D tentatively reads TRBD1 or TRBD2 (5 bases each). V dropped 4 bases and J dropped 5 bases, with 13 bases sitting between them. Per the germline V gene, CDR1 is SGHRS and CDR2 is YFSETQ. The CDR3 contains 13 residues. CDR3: CASSPLRGNEQYF. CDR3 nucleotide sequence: TGCGCCAGCAGCCCCCTGAGGGGAAACGAGCAGTACTTC.

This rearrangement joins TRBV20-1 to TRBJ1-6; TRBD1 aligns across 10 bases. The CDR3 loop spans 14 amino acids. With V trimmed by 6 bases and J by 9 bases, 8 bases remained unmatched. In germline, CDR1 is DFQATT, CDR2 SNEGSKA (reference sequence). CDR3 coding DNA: TGCAGTGCCGCCGACAGGGGGCGCGGTTCACCCCTCCACTTT. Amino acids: CSAADRGRGSPLHF.

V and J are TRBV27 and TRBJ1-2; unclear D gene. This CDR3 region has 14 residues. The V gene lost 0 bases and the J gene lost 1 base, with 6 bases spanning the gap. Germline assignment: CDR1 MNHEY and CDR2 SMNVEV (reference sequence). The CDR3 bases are TGTGCCAGCAGTTTATCCCGATATAACTATGGCTACACCTTC. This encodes CASSLSRYNYGYTF.